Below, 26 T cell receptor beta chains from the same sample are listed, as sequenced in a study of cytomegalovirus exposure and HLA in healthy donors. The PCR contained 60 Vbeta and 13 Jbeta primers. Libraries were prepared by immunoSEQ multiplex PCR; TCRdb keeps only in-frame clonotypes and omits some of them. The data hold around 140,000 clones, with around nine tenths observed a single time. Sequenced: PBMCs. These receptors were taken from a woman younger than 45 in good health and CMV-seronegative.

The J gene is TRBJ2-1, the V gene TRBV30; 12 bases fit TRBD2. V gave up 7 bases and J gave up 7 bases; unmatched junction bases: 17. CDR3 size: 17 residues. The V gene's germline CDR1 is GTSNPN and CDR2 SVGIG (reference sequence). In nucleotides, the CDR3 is TGTGCCTATACCGGGACTAGCGGGTTCCTATTCAGTAATGAGCAGTTCTTC. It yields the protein CAYTGTSGFLFSNEQFF.

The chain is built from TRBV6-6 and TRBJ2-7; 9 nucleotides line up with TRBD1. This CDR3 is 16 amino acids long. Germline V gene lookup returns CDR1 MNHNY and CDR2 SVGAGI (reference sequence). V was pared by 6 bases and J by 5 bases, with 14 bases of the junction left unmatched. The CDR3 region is CASSRSTGGRSDEQYF. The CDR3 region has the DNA TGTGCCAGCAGCCGCTCGACAGGGGGGAGGTCGGACGAGCAGTACTTC.

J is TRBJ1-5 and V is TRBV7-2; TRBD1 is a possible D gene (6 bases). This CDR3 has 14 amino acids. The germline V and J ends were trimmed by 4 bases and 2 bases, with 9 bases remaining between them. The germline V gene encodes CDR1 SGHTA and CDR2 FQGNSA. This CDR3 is CASSSAGGNQPQHF. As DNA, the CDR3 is TGTGCCAGCAGCTCTGCAGGGGGCAATCAGCCCCAGCATTTT.

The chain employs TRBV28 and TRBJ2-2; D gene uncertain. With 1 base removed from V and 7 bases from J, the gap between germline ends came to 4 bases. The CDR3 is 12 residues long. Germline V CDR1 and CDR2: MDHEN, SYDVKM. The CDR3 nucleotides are TGTGCCAGCAGTTTATTCCTCGGGGAGCTGTTTTTT. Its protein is CASSLFLGELFF.

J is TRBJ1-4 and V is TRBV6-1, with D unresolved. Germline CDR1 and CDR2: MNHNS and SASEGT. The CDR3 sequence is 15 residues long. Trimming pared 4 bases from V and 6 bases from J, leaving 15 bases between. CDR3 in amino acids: CASSVLSTLDEKLFF. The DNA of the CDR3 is TGTGCCAGCAGTGTATTGTCCACATTGGATGAAAAACTGTTTTTT.

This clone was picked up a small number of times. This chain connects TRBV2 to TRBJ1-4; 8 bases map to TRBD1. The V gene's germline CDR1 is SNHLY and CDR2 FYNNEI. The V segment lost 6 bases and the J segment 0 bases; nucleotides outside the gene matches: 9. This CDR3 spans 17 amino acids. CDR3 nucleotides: TGTGCCAGCAGGGTAGACAGGGGTGGTACAACTAATGAAAAACTGTTTTTT. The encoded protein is CASRVDRGGTTNEKLFF.

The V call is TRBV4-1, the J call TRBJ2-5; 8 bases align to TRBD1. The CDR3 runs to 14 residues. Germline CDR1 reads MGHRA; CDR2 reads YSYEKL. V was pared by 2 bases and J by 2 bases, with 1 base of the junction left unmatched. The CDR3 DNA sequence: TGCGCCAGCAGCCAAAACAGGGGGCAAGAGACCCAGTACTTC. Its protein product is CASSQNRGQETQYF.

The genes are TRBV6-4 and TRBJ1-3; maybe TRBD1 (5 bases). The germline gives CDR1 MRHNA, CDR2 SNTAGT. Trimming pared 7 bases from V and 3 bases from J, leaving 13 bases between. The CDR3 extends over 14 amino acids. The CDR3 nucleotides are TGTGCCAGCACCGTGGACAACCTTGGAAACACCATATATTTT. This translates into CASTVDNLGNTIYF.

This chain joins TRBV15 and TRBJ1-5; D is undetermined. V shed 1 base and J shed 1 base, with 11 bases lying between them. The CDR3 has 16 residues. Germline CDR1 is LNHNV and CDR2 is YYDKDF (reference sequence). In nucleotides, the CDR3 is TGTGCCACCAGCAGAGCACGGGAGGGAAGCAATCAGCCCCAGCATTTT. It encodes CATSRAREGSNQPQHF.

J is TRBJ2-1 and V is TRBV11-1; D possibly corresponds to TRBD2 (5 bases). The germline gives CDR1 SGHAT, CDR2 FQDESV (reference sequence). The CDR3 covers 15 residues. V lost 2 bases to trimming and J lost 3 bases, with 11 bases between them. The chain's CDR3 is CASSLMEVHYNEQFF. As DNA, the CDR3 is TGTGCCAGCAGCTTAATGGAGGTTCACTACAATGAGCAGTTCTTC.

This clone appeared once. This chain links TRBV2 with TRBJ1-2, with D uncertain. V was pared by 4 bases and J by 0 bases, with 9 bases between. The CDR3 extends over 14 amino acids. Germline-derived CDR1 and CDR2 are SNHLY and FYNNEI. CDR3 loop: CASSVAQPNYGYTF. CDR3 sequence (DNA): TGTGCCAGCAGTGTGGCACAACCTAACTATGGCTACACCTTC. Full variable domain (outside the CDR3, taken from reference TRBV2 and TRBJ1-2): EPEVTQTPSHQVTQMGQEVILRCVPISNHLYFYWYRQILGQKVEFLVSFYNNEISEKSEIFDDQFSVERPDGSNFTLKIRSTKLEDSAMYFCASSVAQPNYGYTFGSGTRLTVV.

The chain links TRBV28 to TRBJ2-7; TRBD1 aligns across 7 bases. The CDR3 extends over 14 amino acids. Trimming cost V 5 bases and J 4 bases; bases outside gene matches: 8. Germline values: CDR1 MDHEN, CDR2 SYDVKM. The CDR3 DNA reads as TGTGCCAGCAGTCCAGGACAGGCCACTTACGAGCAGTACTTC. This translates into CASSPGQATYEQYF.

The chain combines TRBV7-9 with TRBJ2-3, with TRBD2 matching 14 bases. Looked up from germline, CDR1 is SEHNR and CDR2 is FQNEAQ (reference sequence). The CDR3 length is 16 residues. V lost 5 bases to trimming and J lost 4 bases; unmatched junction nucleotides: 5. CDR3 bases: TGTGCCAGCAGCCCACCGGGACTAGCGGGAGCAGATACGCAGTATTTT. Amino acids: CASSPPGLAGADTQYF. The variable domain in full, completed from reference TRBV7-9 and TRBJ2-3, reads DTGVSQNPRHKITKRGQNVTFRCDPISEHNRLYWYRQTLGQGPEFLTYFQNEAQLEKSRLLSDRFSAERPKGSFSTLEIQRTEQGDSAMYLCASSPPGLAGADTQYFGPGTRLTVL.

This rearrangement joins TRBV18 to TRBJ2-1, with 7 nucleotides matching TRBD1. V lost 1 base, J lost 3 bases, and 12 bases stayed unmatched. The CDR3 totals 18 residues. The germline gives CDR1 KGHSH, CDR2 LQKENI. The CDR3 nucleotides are TGTGCCAGCTCACCACGTCTTTCCGGAAGGACAGGCTACAATGAGCAGTTCTTC. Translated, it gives CASSPRLSGRTGYNEQFF.

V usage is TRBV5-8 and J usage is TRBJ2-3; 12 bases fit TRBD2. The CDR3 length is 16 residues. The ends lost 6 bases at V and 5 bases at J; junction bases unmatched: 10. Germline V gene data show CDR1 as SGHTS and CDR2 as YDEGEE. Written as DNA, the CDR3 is TGTGCCAGCAACCGTCTAGCGGGGGGGTTGGAAGATACGCAGTATTTT. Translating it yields CASNRLAGGLEDTQYF. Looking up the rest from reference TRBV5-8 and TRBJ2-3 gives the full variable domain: EAGVTQSPTHLIKTRGQQATLRCSPISGHTSVYWYQQALGLGLQFLLWYDEGEERNRGNFPPRFSGRQFPNYSSELNVNALELEDSALYLCASNRLAGGLEDTQYFGPGTRLTVL.

The CDR3 protein is CASSSQGEQYF. CDR3 coding DNA: TGCGCCAGCAGCTCACAGGGGGAGCAGTACTTC. The chain links TRBV5-1 to TRBJ2-7; TRBD1 aligns across 7 bases. V lost 3 bases to trimming and J lost 7 bases; unmatched junction nucleotides: 1. The CDR3 has 11 amino acids. The germline V gene encodes CDR1 SGHRS and CDR2 YFSETQ.

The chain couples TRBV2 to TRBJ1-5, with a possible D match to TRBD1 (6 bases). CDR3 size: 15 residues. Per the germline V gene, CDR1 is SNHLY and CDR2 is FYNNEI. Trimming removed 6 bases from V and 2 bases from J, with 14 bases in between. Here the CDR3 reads CASRGQGLGNQPQHF. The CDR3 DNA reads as TGTGCCAGCAGGGGCCAGGGGCTCGGCAATCAGCCCCAGCATTTT. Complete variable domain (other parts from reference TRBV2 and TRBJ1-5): EPEVTQTPSHQVTQMGQEVILRCVPISNHLYFYWYRQILGQKVEFLVSFYNNEISEKSEIFDDQFSVERPDGSNFTLKIRSTKLEDSAMYFCASRGQGLGNQPQHFGDGTRLSIL.

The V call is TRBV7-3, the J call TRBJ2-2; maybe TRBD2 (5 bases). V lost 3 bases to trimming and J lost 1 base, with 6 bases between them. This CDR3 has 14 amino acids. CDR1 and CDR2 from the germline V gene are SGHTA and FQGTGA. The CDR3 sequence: CASSFRGNTGELFF. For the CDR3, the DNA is TGTGCCAGCAGCTTTCGGGGGAACACCGGGGAGCTGTTTTTT. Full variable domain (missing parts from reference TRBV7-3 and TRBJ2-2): GAGVSQTPSNKVTEKGKYVELRCDPISGHTALYWYRQSLGQGPEFLIYFQGTGAADDSGLPNDRFFAVRPEGSVSTLKIQRTERGDSAVYLCASSFRGNTGELFFGEGSRLTVL.

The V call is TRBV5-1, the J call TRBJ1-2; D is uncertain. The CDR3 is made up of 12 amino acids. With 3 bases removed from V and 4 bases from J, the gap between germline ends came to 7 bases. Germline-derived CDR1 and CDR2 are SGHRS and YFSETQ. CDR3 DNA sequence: TGCGCCAGCAGCTCCCCCAGCTATGGCTACACCTTC. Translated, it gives CASSSPSYGYTF.

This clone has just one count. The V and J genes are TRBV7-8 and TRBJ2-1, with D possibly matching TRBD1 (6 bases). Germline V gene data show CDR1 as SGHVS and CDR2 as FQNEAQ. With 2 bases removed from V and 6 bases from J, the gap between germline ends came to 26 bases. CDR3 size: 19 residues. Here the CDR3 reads CASSLFRDTYHRWFNEQFF. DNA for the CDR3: TGTGCCAGCAGCTTATTCCGGGACACTTACCACCGGTGGTTCAATGAGCAGTTCTTC.

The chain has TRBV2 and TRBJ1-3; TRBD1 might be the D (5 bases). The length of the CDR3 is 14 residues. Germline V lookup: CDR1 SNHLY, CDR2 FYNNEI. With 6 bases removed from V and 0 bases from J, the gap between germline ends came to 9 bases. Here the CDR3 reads CASRGPSSGNTIYF. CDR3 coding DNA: TGTGCCAGCAGGGGGCCGAGCTCTGGAAACACCATATATTTT.

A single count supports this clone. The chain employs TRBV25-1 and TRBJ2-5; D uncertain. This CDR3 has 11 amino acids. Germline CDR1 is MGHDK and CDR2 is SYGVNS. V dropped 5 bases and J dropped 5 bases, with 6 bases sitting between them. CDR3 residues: CASSLGETQYF. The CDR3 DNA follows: TGTGCCAGCAGTCTCGGGGAGACCCAGTACTTC.

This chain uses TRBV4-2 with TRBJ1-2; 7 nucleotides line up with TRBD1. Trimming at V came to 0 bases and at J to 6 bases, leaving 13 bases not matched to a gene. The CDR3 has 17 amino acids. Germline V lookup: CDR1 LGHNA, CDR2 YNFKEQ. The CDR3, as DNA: TGTGCCAGCAGCCAAGAGGCGGCCGTGACAGGGAACCATGGCTACACCTTC. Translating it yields CASSQEAAVTGNHGYTF.

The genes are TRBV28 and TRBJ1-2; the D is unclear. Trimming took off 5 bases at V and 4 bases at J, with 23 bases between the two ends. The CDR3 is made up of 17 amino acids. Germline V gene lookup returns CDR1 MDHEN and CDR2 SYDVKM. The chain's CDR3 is CASSPPRYRGSSYGYTF. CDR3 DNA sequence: TGTGCCAGCAGTCCCCCCCGGTACCGGGGTTCGAGCTATGGCTACACCTTC.

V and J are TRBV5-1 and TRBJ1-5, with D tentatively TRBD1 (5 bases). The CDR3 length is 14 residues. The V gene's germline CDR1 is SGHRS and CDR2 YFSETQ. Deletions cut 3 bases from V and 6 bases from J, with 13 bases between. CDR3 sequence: CASSSGGKGQPQHF. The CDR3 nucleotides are TGCGCCAGCAGCTCTGGGGGGAAGGGTCAGCCCCAGCATTTT.

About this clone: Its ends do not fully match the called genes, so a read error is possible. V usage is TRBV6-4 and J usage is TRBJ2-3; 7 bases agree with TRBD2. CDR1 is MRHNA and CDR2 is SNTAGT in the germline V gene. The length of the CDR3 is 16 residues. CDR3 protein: CASSYSNGRRTDTQYF. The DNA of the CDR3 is TGTGCCAGCAGTTACTCGAACGGGAGGCGAACAGATACGCAGTATTTT.